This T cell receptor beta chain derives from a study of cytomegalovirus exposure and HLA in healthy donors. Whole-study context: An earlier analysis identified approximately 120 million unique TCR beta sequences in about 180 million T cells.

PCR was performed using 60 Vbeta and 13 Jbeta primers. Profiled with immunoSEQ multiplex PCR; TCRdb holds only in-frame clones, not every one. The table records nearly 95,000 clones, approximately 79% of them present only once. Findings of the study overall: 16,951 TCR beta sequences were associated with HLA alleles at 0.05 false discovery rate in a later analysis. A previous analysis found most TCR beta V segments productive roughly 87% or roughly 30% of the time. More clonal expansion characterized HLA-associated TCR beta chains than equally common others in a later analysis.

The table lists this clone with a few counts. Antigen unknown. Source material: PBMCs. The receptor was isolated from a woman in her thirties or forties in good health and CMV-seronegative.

The CDR3 loop reads CASGQGYYTEAFF. The CDR3 region has the DNA TGTGCCAGCGGGCAGGGGTATTACACTGAAGCTTTCTTT. This chain joins TRBV6-5 and TRBJ1-1, with D possibly being TRBD1 (6 bases). Germline loops: CDR1 MNHEY, CDR2 SVGAGI. The CDR3 runs to 13 residues. Between the trimmed V and J ends, which lost 8 bases and 3 bases, there was a span of 13 bases.